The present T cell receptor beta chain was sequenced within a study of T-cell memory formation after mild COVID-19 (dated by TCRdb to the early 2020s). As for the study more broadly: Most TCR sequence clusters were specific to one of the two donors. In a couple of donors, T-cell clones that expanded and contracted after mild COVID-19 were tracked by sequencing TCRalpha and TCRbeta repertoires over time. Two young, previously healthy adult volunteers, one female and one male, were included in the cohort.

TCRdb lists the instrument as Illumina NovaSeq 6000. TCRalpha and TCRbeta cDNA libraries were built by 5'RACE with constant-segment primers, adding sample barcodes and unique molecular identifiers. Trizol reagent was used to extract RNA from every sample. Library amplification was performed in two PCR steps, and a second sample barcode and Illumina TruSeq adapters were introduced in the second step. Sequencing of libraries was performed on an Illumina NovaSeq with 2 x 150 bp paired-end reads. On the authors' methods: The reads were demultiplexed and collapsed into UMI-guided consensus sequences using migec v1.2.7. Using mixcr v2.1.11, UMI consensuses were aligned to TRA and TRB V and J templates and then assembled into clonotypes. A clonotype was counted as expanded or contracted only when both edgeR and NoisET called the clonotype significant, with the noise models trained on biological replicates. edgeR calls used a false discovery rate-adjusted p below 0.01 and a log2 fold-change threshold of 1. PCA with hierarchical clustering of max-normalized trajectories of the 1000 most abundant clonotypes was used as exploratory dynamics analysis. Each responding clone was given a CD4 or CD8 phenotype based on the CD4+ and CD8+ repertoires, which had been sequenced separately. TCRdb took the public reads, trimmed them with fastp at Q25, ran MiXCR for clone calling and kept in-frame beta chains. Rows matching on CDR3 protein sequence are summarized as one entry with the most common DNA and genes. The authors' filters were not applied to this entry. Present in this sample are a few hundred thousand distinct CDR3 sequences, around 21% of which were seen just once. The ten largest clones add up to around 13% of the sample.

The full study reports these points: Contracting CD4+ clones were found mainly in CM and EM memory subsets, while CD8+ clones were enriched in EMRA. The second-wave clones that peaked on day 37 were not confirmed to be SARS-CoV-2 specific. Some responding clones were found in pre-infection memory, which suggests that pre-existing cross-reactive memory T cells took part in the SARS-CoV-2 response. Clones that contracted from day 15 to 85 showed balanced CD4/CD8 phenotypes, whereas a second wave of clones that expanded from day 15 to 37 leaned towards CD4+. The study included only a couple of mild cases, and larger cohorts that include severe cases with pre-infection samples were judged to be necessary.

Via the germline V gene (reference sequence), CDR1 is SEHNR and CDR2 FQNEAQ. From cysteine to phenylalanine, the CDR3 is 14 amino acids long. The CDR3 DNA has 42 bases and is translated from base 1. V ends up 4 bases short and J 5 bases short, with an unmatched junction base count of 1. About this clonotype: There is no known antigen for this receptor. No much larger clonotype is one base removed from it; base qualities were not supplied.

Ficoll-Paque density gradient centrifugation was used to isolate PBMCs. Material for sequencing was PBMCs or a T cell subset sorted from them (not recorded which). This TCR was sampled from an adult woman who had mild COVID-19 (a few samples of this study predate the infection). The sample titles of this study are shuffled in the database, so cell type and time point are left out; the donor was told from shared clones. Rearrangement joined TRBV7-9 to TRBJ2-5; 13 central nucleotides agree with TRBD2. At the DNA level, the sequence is TGTGCCAGCAGCTCGACTAGCGGGGGGGAGACCCAGTACTTC. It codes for CASSSTSGGETQYF.